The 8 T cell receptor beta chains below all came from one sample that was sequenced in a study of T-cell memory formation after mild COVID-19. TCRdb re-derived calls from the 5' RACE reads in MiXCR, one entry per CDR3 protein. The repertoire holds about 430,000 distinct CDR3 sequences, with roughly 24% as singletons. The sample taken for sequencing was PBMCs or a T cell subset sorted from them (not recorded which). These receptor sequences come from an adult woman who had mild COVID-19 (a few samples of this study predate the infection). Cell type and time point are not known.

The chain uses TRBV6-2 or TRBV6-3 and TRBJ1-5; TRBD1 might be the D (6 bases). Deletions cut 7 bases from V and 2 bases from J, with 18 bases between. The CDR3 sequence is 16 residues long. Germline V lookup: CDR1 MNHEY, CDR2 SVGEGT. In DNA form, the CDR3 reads TGTGCCAGCACTGGCCTTCAGGGGTTTGGCAATCAGCCCCAGCATTTT. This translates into CASTGLQGFGNQPQHF.

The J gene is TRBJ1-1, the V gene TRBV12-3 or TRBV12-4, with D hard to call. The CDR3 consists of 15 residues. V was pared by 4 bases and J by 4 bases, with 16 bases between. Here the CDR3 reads CASSSGKTWGTEAFF. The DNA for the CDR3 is TGTGCCAGCAGTTCGGGAAAGACATGGGGCACTGAAGCTTTCTTT.

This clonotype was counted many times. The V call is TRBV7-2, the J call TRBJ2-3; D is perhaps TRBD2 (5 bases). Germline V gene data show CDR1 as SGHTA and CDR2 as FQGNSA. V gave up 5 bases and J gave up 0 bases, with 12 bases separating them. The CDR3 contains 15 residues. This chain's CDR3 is CASSRDYLSTDTQYF. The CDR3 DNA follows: TGTGCCAGCAGCCGAGACTATTTAAGCACAGATACGCAGTATTTT.

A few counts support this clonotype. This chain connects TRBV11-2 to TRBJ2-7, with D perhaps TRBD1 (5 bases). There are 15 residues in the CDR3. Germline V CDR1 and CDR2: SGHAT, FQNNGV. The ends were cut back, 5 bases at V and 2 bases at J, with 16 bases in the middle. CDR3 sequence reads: CASSHLGRATYEQYF. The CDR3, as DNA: TGTGCCAGCAGCCACCTCGGCAGGGCCACCTACGAGCAGTACTTC.

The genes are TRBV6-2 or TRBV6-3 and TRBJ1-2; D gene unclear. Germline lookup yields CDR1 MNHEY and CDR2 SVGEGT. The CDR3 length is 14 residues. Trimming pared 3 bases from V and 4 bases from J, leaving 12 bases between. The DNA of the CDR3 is TGTGCCAGCAGTTATGCCGCCGGGAGCTATGGCTACACCTTC. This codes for CASSYAAGSYGYTF.

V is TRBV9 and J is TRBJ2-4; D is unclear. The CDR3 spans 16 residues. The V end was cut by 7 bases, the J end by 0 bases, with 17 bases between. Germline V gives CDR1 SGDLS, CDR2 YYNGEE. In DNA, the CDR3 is TGTGCCAGCGGCCCCGGCCAGTTCTTAGCCAAAAACATTCAGTACTTC. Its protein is CASGPGQFLAKNIQYF.

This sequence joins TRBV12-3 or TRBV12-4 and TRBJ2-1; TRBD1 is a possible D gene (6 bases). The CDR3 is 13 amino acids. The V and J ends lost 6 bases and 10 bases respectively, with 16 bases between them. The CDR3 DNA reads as TGTGCCAGCAGGGACAGAGTCTGTGGGGAGCAGTTCTTC. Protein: CASRDRVCGEQFF.

Here the CDR3 reads CATSEGFRAKGSNQPQHF. The CDR3 DNA sequence: TGTGCCACCAGTGAGGGCTTCCGGGCCAAGGGCAGCAATCAGCCCCAGCATTTT. The rearrangement links TRBV24-1 to TRBJ1-5; D unresolved. Germline V gene data show CDR1 as KGHDR and CDR2 as SFDVKD. This CDR3 has 18 amino acids. The ends were cut back, 4 bases at V and 1 base at J, with 19 bases in the middle.